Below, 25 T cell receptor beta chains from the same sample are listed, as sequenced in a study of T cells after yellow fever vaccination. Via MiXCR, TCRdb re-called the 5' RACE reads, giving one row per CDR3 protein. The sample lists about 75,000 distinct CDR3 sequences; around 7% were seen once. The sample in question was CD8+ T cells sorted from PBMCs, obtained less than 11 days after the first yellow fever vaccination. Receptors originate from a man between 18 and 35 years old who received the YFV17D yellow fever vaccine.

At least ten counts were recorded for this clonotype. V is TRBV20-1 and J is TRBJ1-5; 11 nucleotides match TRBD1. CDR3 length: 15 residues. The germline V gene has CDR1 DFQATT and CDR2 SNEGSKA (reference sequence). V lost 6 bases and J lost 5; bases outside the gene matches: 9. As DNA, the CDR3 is TGCAGTGCCCCCAGAGGACAGGGGGCCGATCAGCCCCAGCATTTT. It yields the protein CSAPRGQGADQPQHF.

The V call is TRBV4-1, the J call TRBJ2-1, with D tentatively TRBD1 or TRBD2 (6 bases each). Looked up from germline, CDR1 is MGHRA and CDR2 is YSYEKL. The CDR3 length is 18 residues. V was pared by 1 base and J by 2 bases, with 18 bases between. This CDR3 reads CASSQVAGTLNAYNEQFF. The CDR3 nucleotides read TGCGCCAGCAGCCAAGTGGCGGGGACATTAAACGCCTACAATGAGCAGTTCTTC.

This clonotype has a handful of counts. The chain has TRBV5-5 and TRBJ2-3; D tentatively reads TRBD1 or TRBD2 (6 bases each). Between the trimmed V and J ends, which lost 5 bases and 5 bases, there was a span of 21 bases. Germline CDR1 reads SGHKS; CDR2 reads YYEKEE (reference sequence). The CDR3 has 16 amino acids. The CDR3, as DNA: TGTGCCAGCAGGAGGGGGATTTACGGGGGCGGAGATACGCAGTATTTT. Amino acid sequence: CASRRGIYGGGDTQYF.

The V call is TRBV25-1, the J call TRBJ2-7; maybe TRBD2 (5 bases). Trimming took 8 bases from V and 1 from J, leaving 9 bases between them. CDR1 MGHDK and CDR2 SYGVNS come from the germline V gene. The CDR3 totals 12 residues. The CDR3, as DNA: TGTGCCAGCGACGGGGAATCCTACGAGCAGTACTTC. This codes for CASDGESYEQYF.

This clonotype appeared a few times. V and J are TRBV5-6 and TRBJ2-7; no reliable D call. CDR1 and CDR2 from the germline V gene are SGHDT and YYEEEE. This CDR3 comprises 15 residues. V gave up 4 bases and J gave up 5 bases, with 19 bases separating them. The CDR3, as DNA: TGTGCCAGCAGCCCGAGTGGCGGAAAGTGGGACGAGCAGTACGTC. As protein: CASSPSGGKWDEQYV.

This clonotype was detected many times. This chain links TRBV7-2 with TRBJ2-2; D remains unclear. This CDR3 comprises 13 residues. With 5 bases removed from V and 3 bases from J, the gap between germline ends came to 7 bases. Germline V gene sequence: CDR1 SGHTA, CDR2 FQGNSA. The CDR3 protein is CASSPLDTGELFF. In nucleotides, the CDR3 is TGTGCCAGCAGCCCCCTTGACACCGGGGAGCTGTTTTTT.

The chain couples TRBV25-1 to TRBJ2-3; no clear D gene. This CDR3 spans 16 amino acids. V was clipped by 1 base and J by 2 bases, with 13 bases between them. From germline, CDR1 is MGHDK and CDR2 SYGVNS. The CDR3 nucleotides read TGTGCCAGCAGTGAATGGTCAAGGATCACCACAGATACGCAGTATTTT. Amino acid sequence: CASSEWSRITTDTQYF.

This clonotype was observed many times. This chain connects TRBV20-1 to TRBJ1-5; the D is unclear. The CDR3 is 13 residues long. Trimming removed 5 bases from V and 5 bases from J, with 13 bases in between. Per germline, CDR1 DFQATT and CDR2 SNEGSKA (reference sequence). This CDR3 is CSAPVGEHQPQHF. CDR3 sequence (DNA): TGCAGTGCTCCGGTTGGGGAACATCAGCCCCAGCATTTT.

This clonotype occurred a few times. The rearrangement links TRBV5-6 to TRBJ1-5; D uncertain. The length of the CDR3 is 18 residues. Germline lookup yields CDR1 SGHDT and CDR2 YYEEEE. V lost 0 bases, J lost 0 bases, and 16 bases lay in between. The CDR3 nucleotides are TGTGCCAGCAGCTTGGTAGCTTTGTCCGAGAATAGCAATCAGCCCCAGCATTTT. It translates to CASSLVALSENSNQPQHF.

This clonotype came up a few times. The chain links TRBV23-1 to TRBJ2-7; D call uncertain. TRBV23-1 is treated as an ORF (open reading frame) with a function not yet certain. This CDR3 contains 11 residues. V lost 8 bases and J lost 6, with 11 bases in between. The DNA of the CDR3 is TGCGCCAGCGAGTACTGGGGCGAGCAGTACGTC. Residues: CASEYWGEQYV.

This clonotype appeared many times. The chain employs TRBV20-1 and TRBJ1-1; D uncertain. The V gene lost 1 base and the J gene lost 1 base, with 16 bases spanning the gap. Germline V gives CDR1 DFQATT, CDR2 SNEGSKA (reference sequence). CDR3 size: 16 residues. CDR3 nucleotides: TGCAGTGCTAGAGCCGACTTCCGCGACCAGAACACTGAAGCTTTCTTT. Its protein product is CSARADFRDQNTEAFF.

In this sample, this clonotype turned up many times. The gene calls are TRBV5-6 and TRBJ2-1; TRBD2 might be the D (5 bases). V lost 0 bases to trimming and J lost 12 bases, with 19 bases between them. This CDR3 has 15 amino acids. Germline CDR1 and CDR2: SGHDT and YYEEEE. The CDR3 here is CASSLAGSVREWQFF. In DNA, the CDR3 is TGTGCCAGCAGCTTGGCCGGCAGCGTTAGGGAGTGGCAGTTCTTC.

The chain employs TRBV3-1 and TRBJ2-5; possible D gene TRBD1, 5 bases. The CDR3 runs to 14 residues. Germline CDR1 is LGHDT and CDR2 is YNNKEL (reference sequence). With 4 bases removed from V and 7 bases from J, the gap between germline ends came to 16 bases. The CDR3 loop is CASSPLQGWGTQYF. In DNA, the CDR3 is TGTGCCAGCAGCCCTCTTCAGGGTTGGGGGACCCAGTACTTC.

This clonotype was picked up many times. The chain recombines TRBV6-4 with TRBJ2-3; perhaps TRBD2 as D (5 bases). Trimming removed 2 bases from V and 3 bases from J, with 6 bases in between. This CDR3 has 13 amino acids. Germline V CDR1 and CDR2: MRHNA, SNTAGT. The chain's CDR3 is CASSDRETDTQYF. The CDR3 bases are TGTGCCAGCAGTGACAGGGAGACAGATACGCAGTATTTT.

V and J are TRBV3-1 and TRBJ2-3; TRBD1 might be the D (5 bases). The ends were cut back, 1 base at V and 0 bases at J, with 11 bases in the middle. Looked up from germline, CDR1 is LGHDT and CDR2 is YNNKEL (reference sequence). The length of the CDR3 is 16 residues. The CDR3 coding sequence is TGTGCCAGCAGCCAAGTGGGGCTACCGAGCACAGATACGCAGTATTTT. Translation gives CASSQVGLPSTDTQYF.

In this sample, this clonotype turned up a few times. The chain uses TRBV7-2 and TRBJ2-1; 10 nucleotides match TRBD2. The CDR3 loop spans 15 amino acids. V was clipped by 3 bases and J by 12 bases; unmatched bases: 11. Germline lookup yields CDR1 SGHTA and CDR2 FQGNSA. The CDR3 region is CASSFGTSAAVAQFF. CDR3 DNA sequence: TGTGCCAGCAGCTTTGGGACTAGCGCGGCCGTAGCGCAGTTCTTC. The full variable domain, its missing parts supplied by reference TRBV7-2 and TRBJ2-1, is GAGVSQSPSNKVTEKGKDVELRCDPISGHTALYWYRQSLGQGLEFLIYFQGNSAPDKSGLPSDRFSAERTGGSVSTLTIQRTQQEDSAVYLCASSFGTSAAVAQFFGPGTRLTVL.

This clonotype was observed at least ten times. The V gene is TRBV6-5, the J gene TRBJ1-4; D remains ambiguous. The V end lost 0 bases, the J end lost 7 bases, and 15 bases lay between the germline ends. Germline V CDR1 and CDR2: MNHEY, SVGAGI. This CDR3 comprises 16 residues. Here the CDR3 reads CASSYSTGRLSEKLFF. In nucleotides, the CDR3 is TGTGCCAGCAGTTACTCGACGGGCAGGCTGAGTGAAAAACTGTTTTTT.

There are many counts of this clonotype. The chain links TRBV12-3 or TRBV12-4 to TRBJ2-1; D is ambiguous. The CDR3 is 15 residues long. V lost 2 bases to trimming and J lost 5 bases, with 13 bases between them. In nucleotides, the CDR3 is TGTGCCAGCAGTTTATGGGCACAGCGCGACAATGAGCAGTTCTTC. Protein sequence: CASSLWAQRDNEQFF.

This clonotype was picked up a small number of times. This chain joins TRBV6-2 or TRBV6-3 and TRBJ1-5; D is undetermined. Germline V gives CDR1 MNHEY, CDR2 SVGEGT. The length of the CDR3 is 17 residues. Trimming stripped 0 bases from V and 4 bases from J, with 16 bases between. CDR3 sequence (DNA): TGTGCCAGCAGTTACTCGACTTGGGATTTGCGGAATCAGCCCCAGCATTTT. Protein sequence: CASSYSTWDLRNQPQHF.

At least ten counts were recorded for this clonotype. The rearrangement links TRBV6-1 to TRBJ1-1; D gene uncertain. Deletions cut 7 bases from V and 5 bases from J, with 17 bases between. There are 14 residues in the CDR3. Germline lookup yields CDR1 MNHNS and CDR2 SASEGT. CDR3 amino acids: CASKLEGSGTEAFF. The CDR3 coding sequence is TGTGCCAGCAAGCTAGAGGGAAGTGGTACTGAAGCTTTCTTT.

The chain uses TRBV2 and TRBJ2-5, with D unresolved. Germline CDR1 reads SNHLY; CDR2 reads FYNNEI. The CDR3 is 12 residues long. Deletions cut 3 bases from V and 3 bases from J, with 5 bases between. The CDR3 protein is CASSEWEETQYF. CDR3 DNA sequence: TGTGCCAGCAGTGAGTGGGAAGAGACCCAGTACTTC. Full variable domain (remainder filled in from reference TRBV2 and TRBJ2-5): EPEVTQTPSHQVTQMGQEVILRCVPISNHLYFYWYRQILGQKVEFLVSFYNNEISEKSEIFDDQFSVERPDGSNFTLKIRSTKLEDSAMYFCASSEWEETQYFGPGTRLLVL.

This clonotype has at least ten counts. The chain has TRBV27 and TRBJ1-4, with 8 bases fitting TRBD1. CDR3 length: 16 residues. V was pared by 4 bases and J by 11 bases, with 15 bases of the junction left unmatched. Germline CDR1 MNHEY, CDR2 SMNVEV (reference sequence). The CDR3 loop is CASSSTLLGTGQKLFF. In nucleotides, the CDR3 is TGTGCCAGCAGTTCCACCCTTCTGGGGACAGGTCAGAAACTGTTTTTT.

CDR3 bases: TGTGCCAGCAGTTTAGGACTAGCGGGGGGGCCTACGTTCTTC. Protein product: CASSLGLAGGPTFF. The genes are TRBV27 and TRBJ2-1; 15 nucleotides align to TRBD2. This CDR3 is built from 14 residues. The V segment lost 2 bases and the J segment 15 bases; nucleotides outside the gene matches: 5. Germline CDR1 reads MNHEY; CDR2 reads SMNVEV (reference sequence).

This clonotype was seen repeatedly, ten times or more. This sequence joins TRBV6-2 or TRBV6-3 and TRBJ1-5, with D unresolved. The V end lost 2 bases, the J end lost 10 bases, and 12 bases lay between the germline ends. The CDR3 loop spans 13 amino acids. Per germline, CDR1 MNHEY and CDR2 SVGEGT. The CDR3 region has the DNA TGTGCCAGCAGTTACGGAGCAATCAGCCCCCAGCATTTT. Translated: CASSYGAISPQHF.

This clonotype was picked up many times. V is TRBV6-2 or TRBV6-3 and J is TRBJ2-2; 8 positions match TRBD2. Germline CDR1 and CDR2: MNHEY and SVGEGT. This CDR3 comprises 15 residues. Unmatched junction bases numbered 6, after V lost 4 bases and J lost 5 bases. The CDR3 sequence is CASSFPGLGTGELFF. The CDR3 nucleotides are TGTGCCAGCAGTTTCCCGGGACTAGGGACCGGGGAGCTGTTTTTT.